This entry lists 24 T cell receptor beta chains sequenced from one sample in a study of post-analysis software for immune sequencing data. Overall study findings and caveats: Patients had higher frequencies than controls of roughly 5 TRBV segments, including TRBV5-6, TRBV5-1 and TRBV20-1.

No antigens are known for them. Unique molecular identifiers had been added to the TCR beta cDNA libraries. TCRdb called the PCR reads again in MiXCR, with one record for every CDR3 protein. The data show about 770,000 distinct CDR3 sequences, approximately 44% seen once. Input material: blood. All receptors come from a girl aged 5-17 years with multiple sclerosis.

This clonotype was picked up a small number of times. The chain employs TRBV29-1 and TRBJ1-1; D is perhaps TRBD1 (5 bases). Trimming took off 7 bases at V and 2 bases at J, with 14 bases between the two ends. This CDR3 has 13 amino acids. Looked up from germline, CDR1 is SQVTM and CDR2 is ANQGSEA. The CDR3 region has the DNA TGCAGCGCAACACGAGGGGACAACACTGAAGCTTTCTTT. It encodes CSATRGDNTEAFF.

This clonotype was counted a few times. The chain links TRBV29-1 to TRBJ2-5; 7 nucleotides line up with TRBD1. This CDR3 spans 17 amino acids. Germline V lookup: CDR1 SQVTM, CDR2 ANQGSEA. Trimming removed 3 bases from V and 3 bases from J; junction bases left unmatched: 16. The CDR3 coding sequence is TGCAGCGTTGATAATCCCCAAGGGGGCATTTCTGAAGAGACCCAGTACTTC. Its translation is CSVDNPQGGISEETQYF.

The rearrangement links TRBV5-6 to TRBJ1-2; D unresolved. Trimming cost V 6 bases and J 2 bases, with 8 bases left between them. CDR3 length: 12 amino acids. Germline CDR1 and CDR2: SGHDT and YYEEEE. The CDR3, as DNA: TGTGCCAGCACCCGCGGGAACTATGGCTACACCTTC. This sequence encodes CASTRGNYGYTF.

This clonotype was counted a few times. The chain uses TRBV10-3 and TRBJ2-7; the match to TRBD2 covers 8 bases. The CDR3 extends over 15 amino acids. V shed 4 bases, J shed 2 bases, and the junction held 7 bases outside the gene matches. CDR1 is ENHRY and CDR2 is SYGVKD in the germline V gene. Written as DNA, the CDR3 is TGTGCCATCAGTGGCGATAGCGGGAAGGCCTACGAGCAGTACTTC. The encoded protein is CAISGDSGKAYEQYF.

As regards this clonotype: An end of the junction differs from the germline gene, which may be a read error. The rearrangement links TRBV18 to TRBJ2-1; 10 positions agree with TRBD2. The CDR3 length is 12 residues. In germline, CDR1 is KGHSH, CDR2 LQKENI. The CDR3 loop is CATGLADNGQFF. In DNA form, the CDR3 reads TGTGCCACTGGACTAGCGGACAATGGGCAGTTCTTC.

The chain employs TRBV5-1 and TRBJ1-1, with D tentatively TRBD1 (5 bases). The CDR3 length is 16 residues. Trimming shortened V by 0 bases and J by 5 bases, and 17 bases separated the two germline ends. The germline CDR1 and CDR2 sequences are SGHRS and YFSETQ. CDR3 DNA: TGCGCCAGCAGCTTGGAAAGTGGCGTGGGGGGGACTGAAGCTTTCTTT. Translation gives CASSLESGVGGTEAFF.

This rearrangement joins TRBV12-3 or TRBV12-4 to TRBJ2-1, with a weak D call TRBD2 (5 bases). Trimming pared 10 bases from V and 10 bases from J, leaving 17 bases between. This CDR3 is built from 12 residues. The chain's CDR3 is CATAEAEAEQFF. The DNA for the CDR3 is TGTGCCACTGCGGAGGCCGAGGCGGAGCAGTTCTTC.

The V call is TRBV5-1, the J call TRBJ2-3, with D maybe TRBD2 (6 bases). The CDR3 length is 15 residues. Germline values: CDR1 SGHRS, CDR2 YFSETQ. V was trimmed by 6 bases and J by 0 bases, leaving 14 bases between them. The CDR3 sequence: CASTVAETSTDTQYF. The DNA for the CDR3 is TGCGCCAGCACTGTAGCGGAGACTAGCACAGATACGCAGTATTTT.

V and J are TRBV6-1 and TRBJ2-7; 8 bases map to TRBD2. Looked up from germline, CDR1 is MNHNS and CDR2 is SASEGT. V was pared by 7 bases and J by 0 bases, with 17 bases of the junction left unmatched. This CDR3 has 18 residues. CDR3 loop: CASTLNRETSGFSYEQYF. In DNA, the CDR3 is TGTGCCAGCACCCTTAACAGGGAAACTAGCGGTTTCTCCTACGAGCAGTACTTC.

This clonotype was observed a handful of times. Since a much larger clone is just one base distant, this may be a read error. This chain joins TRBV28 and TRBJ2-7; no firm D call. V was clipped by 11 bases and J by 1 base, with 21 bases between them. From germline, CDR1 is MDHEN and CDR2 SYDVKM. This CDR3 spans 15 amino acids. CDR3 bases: TGTGCCGGCACCCCCGGGTCCTATGCATCCTACGAGCAGTACTTC. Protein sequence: CAGTPGSYASYEQYF. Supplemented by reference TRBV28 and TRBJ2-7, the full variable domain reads DVKVTQSSRYLVKRTGEKVFLECVQDMDHENMFWYRQDPGLGLRLIYFSYDVKMKEKGDIPEGYSVSREKKERFSLILESASTNQTSMYLCAGTPGSYASYEQYFGPGTRLTVT.

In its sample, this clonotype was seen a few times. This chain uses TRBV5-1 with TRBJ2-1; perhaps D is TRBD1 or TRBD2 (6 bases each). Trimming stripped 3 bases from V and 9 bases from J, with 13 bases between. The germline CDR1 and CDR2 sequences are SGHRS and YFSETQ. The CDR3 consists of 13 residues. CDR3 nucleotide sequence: TGCGCCAGCAGCTGGGGGACGGGGGCTGAGCAGTTCTTC. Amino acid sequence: CASSWGTGAEQFF.

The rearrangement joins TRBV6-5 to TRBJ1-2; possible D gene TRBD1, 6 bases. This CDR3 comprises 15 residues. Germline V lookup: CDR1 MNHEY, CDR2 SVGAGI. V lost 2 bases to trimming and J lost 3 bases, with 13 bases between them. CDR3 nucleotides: TGTGCCAGCAGTTACGGTGGGGGGGCCCACTATGGCTACACCTTC. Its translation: CASSYGGGAHYGYTF.

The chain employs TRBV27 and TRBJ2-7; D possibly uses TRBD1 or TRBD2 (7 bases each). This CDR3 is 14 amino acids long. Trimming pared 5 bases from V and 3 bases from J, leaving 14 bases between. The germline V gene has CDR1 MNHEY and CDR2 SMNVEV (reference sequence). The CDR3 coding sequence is TGTGCCAGCAGTGCCTCCAGGGGGGGCTACGAGCAGTACTTC. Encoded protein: CASSASRGGYEQYF.

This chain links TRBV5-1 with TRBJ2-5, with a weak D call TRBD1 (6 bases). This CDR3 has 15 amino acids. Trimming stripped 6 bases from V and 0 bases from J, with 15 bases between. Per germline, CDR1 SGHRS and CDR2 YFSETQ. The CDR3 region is CASTWDIPYQETQYF. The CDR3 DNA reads TGCGCCAGCACTTGGGACATACCGTACCAAGAGACCCAGTACTTC.

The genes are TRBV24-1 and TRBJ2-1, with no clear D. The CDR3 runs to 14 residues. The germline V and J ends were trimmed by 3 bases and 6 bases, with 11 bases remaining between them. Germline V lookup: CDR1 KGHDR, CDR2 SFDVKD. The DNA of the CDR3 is TGTGCCACCAGTGATCCGATGACCTCCAATGAGCAGTTCTTC. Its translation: CATSDPMTSNEQFF.

This CDR3 reads CATSEASGRASSTDTQYF. In DNA, the CDR3 is TGTGCCACCAGTGAGGCTAGCGGGAGGGCCTCTAGCACAGATACGCAGTATTTT. This chain links TRBV24-1 with TRBJ2-3; 12 bases align to TRBD2. V gave up 4 bases and J gave up 0 bases; unmatched junction bases: 7. There are 18 residues in the CDR3. Germline lookup yields CDR1 KGHDR and CDR2 SFDVKD.

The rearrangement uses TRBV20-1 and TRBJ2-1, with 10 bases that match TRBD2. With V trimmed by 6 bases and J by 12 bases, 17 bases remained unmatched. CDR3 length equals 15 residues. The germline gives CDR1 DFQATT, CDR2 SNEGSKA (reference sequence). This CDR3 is CSANSMLAGEVGQFF. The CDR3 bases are TGCAGTGCGAATAGTATGCTAGCGGGAGAGGTAGGGCAGTTCTTC.

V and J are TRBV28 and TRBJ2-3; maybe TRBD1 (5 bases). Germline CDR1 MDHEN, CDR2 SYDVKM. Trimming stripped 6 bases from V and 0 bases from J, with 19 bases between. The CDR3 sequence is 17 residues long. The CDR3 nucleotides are TGTGCCAGCAGGATCGTCCAGGGTGCAAGCAGCACAGATACGCAGTATTTT. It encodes CASRIVQGASSTDTQYF.

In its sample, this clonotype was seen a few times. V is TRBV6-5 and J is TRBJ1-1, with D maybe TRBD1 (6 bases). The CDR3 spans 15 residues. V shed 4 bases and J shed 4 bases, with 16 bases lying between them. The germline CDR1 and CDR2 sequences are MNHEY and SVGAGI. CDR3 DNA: TGTGCCAGCAGTTTGTCGGGGGCGACTATCACTGAAGCTTTCTTT. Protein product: CASSLSGATITEAFF.

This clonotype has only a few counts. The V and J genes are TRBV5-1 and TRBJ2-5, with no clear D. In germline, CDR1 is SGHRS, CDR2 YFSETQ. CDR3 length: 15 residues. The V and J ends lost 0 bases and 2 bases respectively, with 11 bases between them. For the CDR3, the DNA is TGCGCCAGCAGCTTGGCCTTGGCGGAGCAAGAGACCCAGTACTTC. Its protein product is CASSLALAEQETQYF.

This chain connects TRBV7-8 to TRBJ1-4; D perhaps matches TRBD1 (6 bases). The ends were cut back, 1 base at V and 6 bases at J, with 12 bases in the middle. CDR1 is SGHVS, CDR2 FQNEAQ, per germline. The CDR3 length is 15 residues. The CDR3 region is CASSLGAGVDEKLFF. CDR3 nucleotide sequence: TGTGCCAGCAGCTTAGGTGCAGGGGTGGATGAAAAACTGTTTTTT.

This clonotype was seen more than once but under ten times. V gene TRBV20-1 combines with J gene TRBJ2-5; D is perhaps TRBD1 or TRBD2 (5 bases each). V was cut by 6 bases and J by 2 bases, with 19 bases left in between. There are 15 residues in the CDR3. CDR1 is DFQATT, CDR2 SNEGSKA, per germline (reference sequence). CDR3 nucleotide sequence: TGCAGTGCCCGACACGGGACGGACCTACAAGAGACCCAGTACTTC. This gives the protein CSARHGTDLQETQYF.

CDR3 loop: CASPTGLYDEQYF. As DNA, the CDR3 is TGTGCCAGCCCTACGGGGCTCTACGACGAGCAGTACTTC. The chain joins TRBV6-5 to TRBJ2-4; possibly TRBD1 or TRBD2 for D (5 bases each). The DNA end is more similar to TRBJ2-7, so the J call may be wrong. This CDR3 region has 13 residues. The V gene's germline CDR1 is MNHEY and CDR2 SVGAGI.

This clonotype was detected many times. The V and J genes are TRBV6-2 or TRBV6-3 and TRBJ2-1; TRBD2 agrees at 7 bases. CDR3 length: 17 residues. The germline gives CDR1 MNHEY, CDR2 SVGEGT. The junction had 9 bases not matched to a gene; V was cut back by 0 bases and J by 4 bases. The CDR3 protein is CASSYSPPSGIYNEQFF. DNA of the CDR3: TGTGCCAGCAGTTACTCCCCCCCCAGCGGGATTTACAATGAGCAGTTCTTC.